The clone carrying this T cell receptor beta chain was detected ten times or more. These data originate in a study of T cells in Graves' hyperthyroidism and ophthalmopathy. Amplified TCR beta CDR3 regions came from RNA transcripts. Researchers ran a first-round RT-PCR on the TCR CDR3 using the HTBI primer set. TCRdb re-analysed the multiplex PCR reads in MiXCR, keeping a single row per CDR3 protein. The sample yields nearly 600,000 distinct CDR3 sequences, about 15% seen once. Material: blood. The receptor was isolated from a young woman with Graves' hyperthyroidism that later progressed to Graves' ophthalmopathy.

Here the CDR3 reads CASSRYSSHEQYF. The CDR3, as DNA: TGTGCCAGCAGCCGATACAGTTCCCACGAGCAGTACTTC. The chain joins TRBV5-6 to TRBJ2-7; D unresolved. Trimming took off 4 bases at V and 5 bases at J, with 13 bases between the two ends. This CDR3 is 13 amino acids long. Germline loops: CDR1 SGHDT, CDR2 YYEEEE.